The rows below give T cell receptor beta chains drawn from one sample of a study of blood T cells in healthy people across ages. MiXCR, run by TCRdb on the 5' RACE reads, gives a single entry per CDR3 protein. The sample holds 790,000 or so distinct CDR3 sequences, 35% to 50% seen once. The sample comprised blood. Source of these receptors: a man at least 80 years old in good health. The CDR3 runs from the conserved cysteine through the conserved F or W. D genes are given only for firm matches.

d_call | v_call | cdr3_length | cdr3_aa
NA | TRBV7-2 | 16 | CASSFRRGGGKNEQYF
NA | TRBV13 | 16 | CASSLGTGPTGNEQFF
TRBD1 | TRBV6-2/TRBV6-3 | 16 | CASGYGTGVFSYEQYF
NA | TRBV25-1 | 16 | CASSESLGGPNYGYTF
NA | TRBV9 | 13 | CASSGAEAHGYTF
NA | TRBV6-1 | 12 | CASVLTGDEQFF
TRBD1 | TRBV20-1 | 16 | CSAITRDREVADTQYF
TRBD2 | TRBV29-1 | 14 | CSVDGRAGVDTQYF
TRBD1 | TRBV6-5 | 14 | CASTSPGQIYEQYF
TRBD1 | TRBV20-1 | 15 | CSASKDRAFSYEQYF
NA | TRBV12-3/TRBV12-4 | 13 | CASSVKGVGELFF
NA | TRBV9 | 18 | CASSVATPGHTSTDTQYF
TRBD1 | TRBV2 | 15 | CASSPRDRRYYEQYF
TRBD2 | TRBV27 | 13 | CASASGRHGTQYF
TRBD2 | TRBV2 | 16 | CASRPRTSGGAGEQFF
TRBD2 | TRBV4-3 | 19 | CASSQDVLAGSGGYNEQFF
TRBD2 | TRBV9 | 15 | CASSVGTTRADTQYF
TRBD2 | TRBV3-1 | 15 | CASSQSVGGQETQYF
NA | TRBV5-8 | 15 | CASSSGTLSTDTQYF
NA | TRBV19 | 15 | CASSPPQSRVREQYF
NA | TRBV12-3/TRBV12-4 | 17 | CASSLEDKVDSNQPQHF
NA | TRBV12-3/TRBV12-4 | 14 | CASSPGTLNQPQHF
NA | TRBV5-1 | 15 | CASSSLGADSNEQYF
TRBD2 | TRBV28 | 16 | CASRSSGRAHQETQYF
NA | TRBV9 | 14 | CASSASDGLHGYTF
NA | TRBV5-1 | 14 | CASSVGTVTYEQYF
NA | TRBV3-1 | 16 | CASSQGDYATNEKLFF
NA | TRBV7-9 | 12 | CASSVASNEQFF
NA | TRBV7-2 | 15 | CASSFDRQYFYEQYF
NA | TRBV29-1 | 11 | CSVDVRRRAFF
TRBD2 | TRBV20-1 | 15 | CSATGTSGDQETQYF
NA | TRBV25-1 | 13 | CASSEYYNYGYTF
NA | TRBV7-2 | 11 | CASSSGPRRFF
TRBD2 | TRBV7-3 | 15 | CASSVLAGPYNEQFF
NA | TRBV6-2/TRBV6-3 | 14 | CASRPSGALYEQYF
NA | TRBV25-1 | 15 | CASSELGRRGEGYTF
NA | TRBV4-2 | 18 | CASSQVDDASPPYNEQFF
TRBD1 | TRBV10-3 | 17 | CAISEVGQGALNQPQHF
TRBD1 | TRBV20-1 | 14 | CSASPDRGLGGYTF
NA | TRBV19 | 14 | CASSPATDVYEQYF
NA | TRBV12-3/TRBV12-4 | 14 | CASSRGARTDTQYF
NA | TRBV6-2/TRBV6-3 | 15 | CASSYGAGATCEQFF
NA | TRBV20-1 | 12 | CSAGASRETQYF
TRBD1 | TRBV7-9 | 15 | CASSPQGQGAYEQYF
NA | TRBV6-5 | 13 | CASSDSIGSEQYF
NA | TRBV20-1 | 15 | CSAGAVGTVSYEQYF
NA | TRBV2 | 15 | CASSERRPQYGEQFF
NA | TRBV28 | 13 | CASSWGREETQYF
TRBD1 | TRBV10-3 | 13 | CAIKDDRGYGYTF
TRBD1 | TRBV9 | 16 | CASSFRTGLLTDTQYF
TRBD1 | TRBV10-3 | 15 | CAISPDRGHDNEQFF
NA | TRBV13 | 16 | CASSPIDGGKYNEQFF
TRBD2 | TRBV2 | 16 | CASSEASGRMRYTQYF
NA | TRBV20-1 | 14 | CSASYGGLNTEAFF
NA | TRBV28 | 14 | CASRPPGQDNEQFF
NA | TRBV20-1 | 17 | CSARQQGLSGVNYGYTF
TRBD2 | TRBV20-1 | 14 | CSATRRRGVDEQYF
TRBD1 | TRBV7-2 | 16 | CASSLEQGPWYNEQYF
NA | TRBV12-3/TRBV12-4 | 16 | CASSLDEVWNTGELFF
NA | TRBV5-1 | 14 | CASTQVTANTEAFF